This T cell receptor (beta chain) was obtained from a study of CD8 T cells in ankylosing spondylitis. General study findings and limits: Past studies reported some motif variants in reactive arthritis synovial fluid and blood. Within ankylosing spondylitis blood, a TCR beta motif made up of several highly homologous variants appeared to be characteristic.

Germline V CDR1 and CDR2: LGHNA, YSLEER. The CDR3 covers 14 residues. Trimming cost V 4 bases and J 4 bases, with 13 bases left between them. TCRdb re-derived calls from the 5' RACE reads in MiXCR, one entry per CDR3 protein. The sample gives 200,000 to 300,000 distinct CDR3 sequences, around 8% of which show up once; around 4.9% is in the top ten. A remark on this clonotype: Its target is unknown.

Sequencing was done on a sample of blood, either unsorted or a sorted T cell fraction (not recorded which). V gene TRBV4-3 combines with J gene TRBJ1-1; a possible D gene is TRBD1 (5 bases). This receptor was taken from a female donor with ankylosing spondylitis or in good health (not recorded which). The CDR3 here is CASSPGRQSTEAFF. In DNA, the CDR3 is TGCGCCAGCAGCCCGGGACGGCAGAGCACTGAAGCTTTCTTT.